This is a list of T cell receptor beta chains from one sample in a study of CD8+CD57+ T cells in acquired aplastic anemia. In TCRdb, the reads were re-called with MiXCR into one record per CDR3 protein. The sample lists approximately 300,000 distinct CDR3 sequences, 50% to 65% occurring once. Material for sequencing was sorted CD4+, CD8+, or CD8+CD57+ T cells (not recorded which) from PBMCs. The receptors were gathered from a human donor with aplastic anemia. Each CDR3 is given with its conserved first and last residue. The order of the fields is V gene, J gene, clone size, D gene, CDR3 DNA, CDR3 protein. The D gene is left open where the match is weak. Clone size is given for some rows only: seen once, a few or many times, or a class if the clone is expanded.

v_call: TRBV19; j_call: TRBJ1-6; clone_size: -; d_call: TRBD1; cdr3_nt: TGTGCCAGTAGCCCGACAGGGACCAATTCACCCCTCCACTTT; cdr3_aa: CASSPTGTNSPLHF
v_call: TRBV6-5; j_call: TRBJ1-2; clone_size: many; d_call: -; cdr3_nt: TGTGCCAGCAGTTACTCGACGGTCCGGCCGACCTATGGCTACACCTTC; cdr3_aa: CASSYSTVRPTYGYTF
v_call: TRBV10-3; j_call: TRBJ1-2; clone_size: many; d_call: -; cdr3_nt: TGTGCCATCAGTGAGGGGCAGGGAACGAGTGGCTACACCTTC; cdr3_aa: CAISEGQGTSGYTF
v_call: TRBV5-6; j_call: TRBJ2-7; clone_size: -; d_call: -; cdr3_nt: TGTGCCATCGGAGGGGTAACTACCTACGAGCAGTACTTC; cdr3_aa: CAIGGVTTYEQYF
v_call: TRBV10-3; j_call: TRBJ2-7; clone_size: -; d_call: -; cdr3_nt: TGTGCCATCAGTGATAGGACCGGCTACGAGCAGTACTTC; cdr3_aa: CAISDRTGYEQYF
v_call: TRBV11-2; j_call: TRBJ1-1; clone_size: many; d_call: -; cdr3_nt: TGTGCCAGCAGCTTAGATCTTACCCTTAGACGTGTCTTT; cdr3_aa: CASSLDLTLRRVF
v_call: TRBV5-1; j_call: TRBJ1-4; clone_size: many; d_call: TRBD1; cdr3_nt: TGCGCCAGCAGCTTGACCGGACAGGGTATGAGTGAAAAACTGTTTTTT; cdr3_aa: CASSLTGQGMSEKLFF
v_call: TRBV9; j_call: TRBJ2-5; clone_size: once; d_call: TRBD2; cdr3_nt: TGTGCCAGCAGCGATCCCGGGGAGGGCAGGGAGACCCAGTACTTC; cdr3_aa: CASSDPGEGRETQYF
v_call: TRBV6-5; j_call: TRBJ1-2; clone_size: few; d_call: TRBD1; cdr3_nt: TGTGCCAGCTACGGGACAGGGGACTACACCTTC; cdr3_aa: CASYGTGDYTF
v_call: TRBV5-6; j_call: TRBJ1-5; clone_size: many; d_call: -; cdr3_nt: TGTGCCAGCAGCCTGGCTGGGGTTAATCAGCCCCAGCATTTT; cdr3_aa: CASSLAGVNQPQHF
v_call: TRBV15; j_call: TRBJ1-6; clone_size: few; d_call: -; cdr3_nt: TGTGCCACCCGGGGAGGGGAAGCACCCCTCCACTTT; cdr3_aa: CATRGGEAPLHF
v_call: TRBV20-1; j_call: TRBJ2-7; clone_size: many; d_call: -; cdr3_nt: TGCAGTGCTAGAGATCAAATTTTCCGCGAGCAGTACTTC; cdr3_aa: CSARDQIFREQYF
v_call: TRBV2; j_call: TRBJ2-6; clone_size: -; d_call: -; cdr3_nt: TGTGCCAGCAGTGAATTGATGGGGTCTGGGGCCAACGTCCTGACTTTC; cdr3_aa: CASSELMGSGANVLTF
v_call: TRBV19; j_call: TRBJ1-5; clone_size: once; d_call: -; cdr3_nt: TGTGCCAGTAGTATAGGGCAGGGGATTGATCAGCCCCAGCATTTT; cdr3_aa: CASSIGQGIDQPQHF
v_call: TRBV10-1; j_call: TRBJ2-2; clone_size: -; d_call: TRBD1; cdr3_nt: TGCGCCAGCAGTGGACAGGGGGCAACGAACACCGGGGAGCTGTTTTTT; cdr3_aa: CASSGQGATNTGELFF
v_call: TRBV5-1; j_call: TRBJ2-7; clone_size: -; d_call: -; cdr3_nt: TGCGCCAGCAGCTGGGGACCCCGGGACGATACCTACGAGCAGTACTTC; cdr3_aa: CASSWGPRDDTYEQYF
v_call: TRBV20-1; j_call: TRBJ2-5; clone_size: many; d_call: -; cdr3_nt: TGCAGTGCTAGAGATCCAGGGAGTAAGACCCAGTACTTC; cdr3_aa: CSARDPGSKTQYF
v_call: TRBV7-8; j_call: TRBJ1-4; clone_size: -; d_call: -; cdr3_nt: TGTGCCAGCAGCCTACCTCGAGGAAGGGGAGCTAATGAAAAACTGTTTTTT; cdr3_aa: CASSLPRGRGANEKLFF
v_call: TRBV11-1; j_call: TRBJ2-1; clone_size: many; d_call: TRBD2; cdr3_nt: TGTGCCAGCAGCTTAGGGCCCGGACTAGCGGATCACAATGAGCAGTTCTTC; cdr3_aa: CASSLGPGLADHNEQFF
v_call: TRBV5-6; j_call: TRBJ1-1; clone_size: -; d_call: -; cdr3_nt: TGTGCCAGCAGCTGGGGGCCGGGTAGGACTGAAGCTTTCTTT; cdr3_aa: CASSWGPGRTEAFF
v_call: TRBV20-1; j_call: TRBJ2-1; clone_size: -; d_call: -; cdr3_nt: TGCAGTGCTAGAGATACGGGACGGAGCTCCTACAATGAGCAGTTCTTC; cdr3_aa: CSARDTGRSSYNEQFF
v_call: TRBV2; j_call: TRBJ2-1; clone_size: -; d_call: TRBD2; cdr3_nt: TGTGCCAGCAGGGGGGGGGGTGTAGCGGGGGGCTACAATGAGCAGTTCTTC; cdr3_aa: CASRGGGVAGGYNEQFF